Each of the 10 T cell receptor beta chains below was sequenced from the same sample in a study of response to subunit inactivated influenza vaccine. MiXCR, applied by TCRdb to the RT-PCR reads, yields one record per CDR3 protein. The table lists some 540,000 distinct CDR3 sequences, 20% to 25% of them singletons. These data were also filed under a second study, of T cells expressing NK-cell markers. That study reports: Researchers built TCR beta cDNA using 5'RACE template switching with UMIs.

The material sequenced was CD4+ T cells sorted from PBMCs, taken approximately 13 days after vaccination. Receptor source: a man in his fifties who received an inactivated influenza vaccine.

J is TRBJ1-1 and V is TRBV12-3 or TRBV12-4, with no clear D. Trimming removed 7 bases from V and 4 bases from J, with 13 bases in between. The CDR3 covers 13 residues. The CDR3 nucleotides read TGTGCCAGCAACTCTCCCGACTCCACTGAAGCTTTCTTT. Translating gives CASNSPDSTEAFF.

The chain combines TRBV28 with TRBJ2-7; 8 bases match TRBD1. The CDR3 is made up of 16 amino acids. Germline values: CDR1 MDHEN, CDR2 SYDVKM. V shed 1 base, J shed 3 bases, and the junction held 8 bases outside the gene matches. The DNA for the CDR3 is TGTGCCAGCAGTTTATACCTGGGACAGGACAACTACGAGCAGTACTTC. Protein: CASSLYLGQDNYEQYF.

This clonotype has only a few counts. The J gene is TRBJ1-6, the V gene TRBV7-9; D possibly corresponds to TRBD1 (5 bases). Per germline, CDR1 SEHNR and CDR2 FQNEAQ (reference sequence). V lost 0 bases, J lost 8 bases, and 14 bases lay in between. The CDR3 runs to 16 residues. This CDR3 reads CASSLATDWWYSPLHF. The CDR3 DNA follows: TGTGCCAGCAGCTTAGCGACAGACTGGTGGTATTCACCCCTCCACTTT.

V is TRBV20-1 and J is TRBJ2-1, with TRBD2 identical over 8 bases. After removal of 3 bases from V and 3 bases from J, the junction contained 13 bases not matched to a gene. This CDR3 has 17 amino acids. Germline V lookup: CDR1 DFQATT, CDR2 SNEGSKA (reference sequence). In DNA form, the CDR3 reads TGCAGTGCTAGCCCCGAGTTTTCGAGCGGGAGCTACAATGAGCAGTTCTTC. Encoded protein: CSASPEFSSGSYNEQFF.

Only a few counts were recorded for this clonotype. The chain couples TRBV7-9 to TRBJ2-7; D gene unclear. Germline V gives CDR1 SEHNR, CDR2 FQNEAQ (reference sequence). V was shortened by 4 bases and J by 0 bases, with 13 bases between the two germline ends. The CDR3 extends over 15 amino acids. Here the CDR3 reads CASSSTAASSYEQYF. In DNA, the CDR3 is TGTGCCAGCAGCTCGACGGCGGCGAGCTCCTACGAGCAGTACTTC.

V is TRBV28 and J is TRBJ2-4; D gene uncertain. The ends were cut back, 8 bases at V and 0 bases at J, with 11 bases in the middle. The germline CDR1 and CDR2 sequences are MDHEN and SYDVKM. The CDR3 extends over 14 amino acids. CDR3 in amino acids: CASRLALAKNIQYF. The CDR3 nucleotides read TGTGCCAGCCGACTTGCGCTAGCCAAAAACATTCAGTACTTC.

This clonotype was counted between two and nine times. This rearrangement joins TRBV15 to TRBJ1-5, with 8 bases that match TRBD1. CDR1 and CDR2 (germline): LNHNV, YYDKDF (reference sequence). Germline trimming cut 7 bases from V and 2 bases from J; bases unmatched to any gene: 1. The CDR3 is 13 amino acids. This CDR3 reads CATTGQGNQPQHF. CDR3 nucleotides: TGTGCCACCACGGGACAGGGCAATCAGCCCCAGCATTTT.

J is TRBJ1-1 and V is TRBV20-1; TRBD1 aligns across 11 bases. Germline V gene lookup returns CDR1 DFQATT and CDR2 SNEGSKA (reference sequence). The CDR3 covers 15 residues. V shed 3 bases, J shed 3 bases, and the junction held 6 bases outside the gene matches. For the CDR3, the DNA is TGCAGTGCTAGTCCTTCGGGACAGGGGGACACTGAAGCTTTCTTT. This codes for CSASPSGQGDTEAFF.

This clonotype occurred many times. The CDR3 loop reads CASRLTSGRGEQFF. The CDR3 coding sequence is TGTGCCAGCAGGCTAACTAGCGGGAGAGGTGAGCAGTTCTTC. The chain joins TRBV12-3 or TRBV12-4 to TRBJ2-1, with TRBD2 identical over 11 bases. This CDR3 is 14 amino acids long. After removal of 6 bases from V and 9 bases from J, the junction contained 7 bases not matched to a gene.

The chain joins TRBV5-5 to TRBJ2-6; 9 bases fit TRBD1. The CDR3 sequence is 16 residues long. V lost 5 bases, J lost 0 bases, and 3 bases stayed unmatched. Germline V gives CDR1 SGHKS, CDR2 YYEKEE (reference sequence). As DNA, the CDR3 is TGTGCCAGCAGGGGACAGGGCAGCTCTGGGGCCAACGTCCTGACTTTC. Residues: CASRGQGSSGANVLTF.